The 8 T cell receptor beta chains below come from one sample, sequenced in a study of T cell repertoires in cytomegalovirus infection. TCRdb reprocessed the reads with MiXCR, giving one entry per CDR3 protein. The sample lists roughly 300,000 distinct CDR3 sequences, 9.5% seen once, with about 3.9% in the top ten. The sample was PBMCs. These receptors all come from a human donor in good health (CMV status not recorded). Some clones in this sample may be carry-over from other donors' samples.

There are many counts of this clonotype. The chain uses TRBV7-9 and TRBJ2-2, with unresolved D. Germline values: CDR1 SEHNR, CDR2 FQNEAQ (reference sequence). V shed 3 bases and J shed 2 bases, with 10 bases lying between them. The length of the CDR3 is 15 residues. CDR3 nucleotides: TGTGCCAGCAGCTTCAGGCCAGACAACACCGGGGAGCTGTTTTTT. This encodes CASSFRPDNTGELFF.

The J gene is TRBJ2-3, the V gene TRBV6-2 or TRBV6-3; 9 bases map to TRBD2. Germline V gene sequence: CDR1 MNHEY, CDR2 SVGEGT. CDR3 length equals 16 residues. V lost 4 bases to trimming and J lost 4 bases; unmatched junction nucleotides: 9. The CDR3 is CASSFDSGGNSDTQYF. DNA of the CDR3: TGTGCCAGCAGTTTTGATAGCGGGGGTAACTCAGATACGCAGTATTTT.

This chain links TRBV9 with TRBJ2-7, with a weak D call TRBD1 (5 bases). Trimming pared 0 bases from V and 5 bases from J, leaving 12 bases between. Germline loops: CDR1 SGDLS, CDR2 YYNGEE. The CDR3 covers 14 residues. DNA of the CDR3: TGTGCCAGCAGCGTAGGGGCCTCAGGGAACGAGCAGTACTTC. Protein: CASSVGASGNEQYF.

The V and J genes are TRBV7-8 and TRBJ2-5, with 7 nucleotides matching TRBD1. Germline CDR1 reads SGHVS; CDR2 reads FQNEAQ. The junction had 2 bases not matched to a gene; V was cut back by 0 bases and J by 4 bases. This CDR3 contains 14 residues. DNA of the CDR3: TGTGCCAGCAGCTTAGCCCCAGGGGGAGAGACCCAGTACTTC. It yields the protein CASSLAPGGETQYF.

This clonotype was recorded at least ten times. DNA of the CDR3: TGCGCCAGCAGTGATTCAATTAGCGGTGCTGAGCAGTTCTTC. It specifies CASSDSISGAEQFF. This chain links TRBV10-1 with TRBJ2-1; possible D gene TRBD2, 6 bases. CDR3 length: 14 residues. CDR1 and CDR2 (germline): WNHNN, SYGVQD (reference sequence). The V and J ends lost 3 bases and 9 bases respectively, with 15 bases between them.

This clonotype was recorded at least ten times. V and J are TRBV7-2 and TRBJ2-7, with TRBD1 identical over 9 bases. The CDR3 runs 15 residues. The V segment lost 5 bases and the J segment 3 bases; nucleotides outside the gene matches: 8. The germline V gene encodes CDR1 SGHTA and CDR2 FQGNSA. The CDR3 DNA sequence: TGTGCCAGCAGCACACGACAGGGGGAAAACTACGAGCAGTACTTC. Translation: CASSTRQGENYEQYF.

In its sample, this clonotype was seen many times. The rearrangement links TRBV11-3 to TRBJ2-2, with TRBD1 identical over 8 bases. Losses at the gene ends were 1 base for V and 4 bases for J; bases not matched to a gene: 5. Germline V gives CDR1 SGHNT, CDR2 YENEEA. CDR3 length: 16 amino acids. CDR3 residues: CASSLGQGTGTGELFF. CDR3 DNA sequence: TGTGCCAGCAGCTTAGGACAGGGGACCGGCACCGGGGAGCTGTTTTTT.

In its sample, this clonotype was seen a few times. The rearrangement uses TRBV3-1 and TRBJ1-5; D uncertain. The CDR3 length is 15 residues. CDR1 is LGHDT and CDR2 is YNNKEL in the germline V gene (reference sequence). Trimming took off 2 bases at V and 3 bases at J, with 11 bases between the two ends. This chain's CDR3 is CASSQTLGNNQPQHF. CDR3 coding DNA: TGTGCCAGCAGCCAAACGTTAGGGAACAATCAGCCCCAGCATTTT.